The TCR beta chain described here comes from a study of T cells in Graves' hyperthyroidism and ophthalmopathy. The study's findings and limits: Ophthalmopathy, which appeared later, was predicted by the model a median roughly 6.5 months before onset. The blood repertoire included most of the expanded thyroid clonotypes above 0.001.

The study enrolled patients aged 18 to 65 with newly diagnosed hyperthyroidism of under 2 months' duration. Investigators excluded patients with uncontrolled infection, other autoimmune disease, pregnancy or lactation. TCR beta CDR3 sequences were amplified from RNA transcripts. First-round RT-PCR with HTBI primers amplified the TCR CDR3 region. TCRdb itself ran the multiplex PCR reads through MiXCR, one entry per CDR3 protein. The sample comprises some 50,000 distinct CDR3 sequences, around 55% of which are singletons, and roughly 30% rests with the top ten. Germline CDR1 and CDR2: SQVTM and ANQGSEA. This CDR3 has 14 residues. Ten or more counts support this clonotype. Its target is unknown. One end of the junction is discordant with germline, which a read error may explain.

Sequencing was carried out using peripheral blood or thyroid tissue (not recorded which). The gene calls are TRBV29-1 and TRBJ1-1, with 7 bases matching TRBD1. This TCR was sampled from a man between 18 and 29 years old with Graves' hyperthyroidism. CDR3: CSVDRGGIGTEVFF. The CDR3 DNA reads as TGCAGCGTTGACAGAGGGGGCATAGGGACTGAAGTTTTCTTT. Together with reference TRBV29-1 and TRBJ1-1, the CDR3 gives the full variable domain: SAVISQKPSRDICQRGTSLTIQCQVDSQVTMMFWYRQQPGQSLTLIATANQGSEATYESGFVIDKFPISRPNLTFSTLTVSNMSPEDSSIYLCSVDRGGIGTEVFFGQGTRLTVV.